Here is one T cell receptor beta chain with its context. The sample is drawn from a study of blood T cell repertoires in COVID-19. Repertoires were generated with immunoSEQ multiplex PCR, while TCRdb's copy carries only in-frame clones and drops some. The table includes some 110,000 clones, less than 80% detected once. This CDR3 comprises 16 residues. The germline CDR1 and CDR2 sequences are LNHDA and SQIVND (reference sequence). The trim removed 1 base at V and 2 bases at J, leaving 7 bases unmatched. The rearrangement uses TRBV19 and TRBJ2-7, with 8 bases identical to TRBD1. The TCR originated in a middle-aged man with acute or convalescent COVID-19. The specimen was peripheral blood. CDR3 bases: TGTGCCAGTAGTATAGGCGGGACAGGTCTTCCCTACGAGCAGTACTTC. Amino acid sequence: CASSIGGTGLPYEQYF.